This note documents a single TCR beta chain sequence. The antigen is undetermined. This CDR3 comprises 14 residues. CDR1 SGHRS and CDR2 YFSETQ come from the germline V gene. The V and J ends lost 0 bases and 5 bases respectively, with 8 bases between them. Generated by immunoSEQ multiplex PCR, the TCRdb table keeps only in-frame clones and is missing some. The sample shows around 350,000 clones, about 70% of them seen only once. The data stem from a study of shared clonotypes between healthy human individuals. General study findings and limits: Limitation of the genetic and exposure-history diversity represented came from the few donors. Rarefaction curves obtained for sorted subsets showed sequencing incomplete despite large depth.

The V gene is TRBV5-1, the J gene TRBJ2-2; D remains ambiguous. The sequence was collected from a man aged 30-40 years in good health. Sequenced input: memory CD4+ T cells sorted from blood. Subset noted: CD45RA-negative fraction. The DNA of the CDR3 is TGCGCCAGCAGCTTGGCCTCAGTGACCGGGGAGCTGTTTTTT. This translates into CASSLASVTGELFF. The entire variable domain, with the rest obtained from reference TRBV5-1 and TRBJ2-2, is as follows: KAGVTQTPRYLIKTRGQQVTLSCSPISGHRSVSWYQQTPGQGLQFLFEYFSETQRNKGNFPGRFSGRQFSNSRSEMNVSTLELGDSALYLCASSLASVTGELFFGEGSRLTVL.